This TCR beta chain was retrieved from a study of cytomegalovirus exposure and HLA in healthy donors. Broader study findings: Through in vitro validation, three CMV-associated chains were shown to be specific for CMV antigens.

This CDR3 contains 14 residues. The V gene's germline CDR1 is SEHNR and CDR2 FQNEAQ (reference sequence). The V and J ends lost 5 bases and 4 bases, in that order; junction bases with no gene match: 2. The table lists this clone with a few counts. What it recognizes is unknown. The PCR used 60 Vbeta and 13 Jbeta primers. The protocol was immunoSEQ multiplex PCR, while the TCRdb copy is restricted to in-frame clones and leaves out a portion. The table includes 160,000 or so clones, over 70% detected once. The rearrangement joins TRBV7-9 to TRBJ2-1; 10 bases are shared with TRBD1. This receptor was obtained from a man aged 35-49 years in good health and CMV-seronegative. The material sequenced was PBMCs. Here the CDR3 DNA reads TGTGCCAGCAGCATGGGACAGGGGTACAATGAGCAGTTCTTC. Encoded protein: CASSMGQGYNEQFF.